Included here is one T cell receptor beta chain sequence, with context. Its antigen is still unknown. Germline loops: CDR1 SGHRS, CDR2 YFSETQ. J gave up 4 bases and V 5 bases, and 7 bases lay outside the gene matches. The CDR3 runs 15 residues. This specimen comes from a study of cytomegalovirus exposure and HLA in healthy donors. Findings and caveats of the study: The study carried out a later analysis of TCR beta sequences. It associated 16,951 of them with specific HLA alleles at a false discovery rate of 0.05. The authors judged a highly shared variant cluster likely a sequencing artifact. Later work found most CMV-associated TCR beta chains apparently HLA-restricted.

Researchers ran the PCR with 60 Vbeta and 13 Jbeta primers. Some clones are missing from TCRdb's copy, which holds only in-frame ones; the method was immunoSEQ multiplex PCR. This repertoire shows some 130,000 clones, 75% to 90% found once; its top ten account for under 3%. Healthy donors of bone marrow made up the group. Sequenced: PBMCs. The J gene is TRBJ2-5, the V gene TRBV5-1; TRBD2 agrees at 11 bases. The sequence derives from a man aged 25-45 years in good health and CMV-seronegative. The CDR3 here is CASRETSGSGETQYF. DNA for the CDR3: TGCGCCAGCAGGGAAACTAGCGGGAGCGGAGAGACCCAGTACTTC. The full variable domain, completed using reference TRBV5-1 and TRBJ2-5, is KAGVTQTPRYLIKTRGQQVTLSCSPISGHRSVSWYQQTPGQGLQFLFEYFSETQRNKGNFPGRFSGRQFSNSRSEMNVSTLELGDSALYLCASRETSGSGETQYFGPGTRLLVL.